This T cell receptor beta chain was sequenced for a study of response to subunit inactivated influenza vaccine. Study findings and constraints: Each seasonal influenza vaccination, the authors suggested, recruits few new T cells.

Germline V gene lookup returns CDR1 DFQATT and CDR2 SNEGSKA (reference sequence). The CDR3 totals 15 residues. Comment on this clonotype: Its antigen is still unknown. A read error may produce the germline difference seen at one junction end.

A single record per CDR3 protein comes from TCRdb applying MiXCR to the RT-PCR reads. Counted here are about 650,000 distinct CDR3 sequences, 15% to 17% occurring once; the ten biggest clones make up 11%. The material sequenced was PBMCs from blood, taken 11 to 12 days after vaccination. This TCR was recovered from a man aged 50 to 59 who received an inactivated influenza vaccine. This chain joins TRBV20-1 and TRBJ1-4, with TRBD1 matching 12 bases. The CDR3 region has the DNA TGCAGCGCTAGGGGACAGGGGGCGGCTAATGAAAAACTGTTTTTT. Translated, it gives CSARGQGAANEKLFF.